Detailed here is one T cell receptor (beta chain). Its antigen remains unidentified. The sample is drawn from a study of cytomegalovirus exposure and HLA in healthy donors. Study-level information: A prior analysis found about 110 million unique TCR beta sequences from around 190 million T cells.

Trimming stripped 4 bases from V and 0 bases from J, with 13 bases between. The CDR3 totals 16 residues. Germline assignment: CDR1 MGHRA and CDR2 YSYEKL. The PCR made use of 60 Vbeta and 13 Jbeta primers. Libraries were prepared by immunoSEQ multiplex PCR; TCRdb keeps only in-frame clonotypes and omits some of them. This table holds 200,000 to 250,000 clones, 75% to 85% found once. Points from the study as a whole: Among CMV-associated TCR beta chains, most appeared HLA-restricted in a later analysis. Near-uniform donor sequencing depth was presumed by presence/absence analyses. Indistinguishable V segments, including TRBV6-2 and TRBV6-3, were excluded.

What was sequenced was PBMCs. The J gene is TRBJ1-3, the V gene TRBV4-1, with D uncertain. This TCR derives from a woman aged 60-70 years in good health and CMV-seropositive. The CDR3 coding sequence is TGCGCCAGCAGCCCAAAGACCCAGGACTCTGGAAACACCATATATTTT. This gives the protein CASSPKTQDSGNTIYF.